The following is a TCR beta chain sequence with its context. Its antigen target is currently unknown. Per-base quality was not reported, and no clone a single base away is much larger than it. The data derive from a study of control samples from healthy donors and cancer patients (dated by TCRdb to about 2020). Receptor amplification or capture employed the immunoSEQ multiplex PCR assay. TCRdb took over this immuneACCESS table, retaining in-frame rearrangements with V and J assigned. Such tables are incomplete; in checked studies, under half of the missing clones stem from an unresolved V gene, and the remainder is unexplained. The sample has 160,000 or so clones on record, 93% of them singletons. Clones ranked in the top ten supply 2% to 2.5% of the sample. The TCR comes from a man in his forties or fifties in good health. The sequencing sample was made of blood.

The DNA sequence follows: TGTGCCAGCAGCTCCCTTAATGAAAAACTGTTTTTT. Translated, it reads CASSSLNEKLFF. The chain joins TRBV5-4 to TRBJ1-4, with the D gene uncertain. As encoded in the germline V gene (reference sequence), CDR1 is SGHNT while CDR2 is YYREEE. V lost 3 bases and J lost 4 bases; the stretch between them is 4 bases long. The CDR3, from cysteine to phenylalanine, totals 12 residues. Only the CDR3 DNA stays, 36 bases, in frame from base 1.